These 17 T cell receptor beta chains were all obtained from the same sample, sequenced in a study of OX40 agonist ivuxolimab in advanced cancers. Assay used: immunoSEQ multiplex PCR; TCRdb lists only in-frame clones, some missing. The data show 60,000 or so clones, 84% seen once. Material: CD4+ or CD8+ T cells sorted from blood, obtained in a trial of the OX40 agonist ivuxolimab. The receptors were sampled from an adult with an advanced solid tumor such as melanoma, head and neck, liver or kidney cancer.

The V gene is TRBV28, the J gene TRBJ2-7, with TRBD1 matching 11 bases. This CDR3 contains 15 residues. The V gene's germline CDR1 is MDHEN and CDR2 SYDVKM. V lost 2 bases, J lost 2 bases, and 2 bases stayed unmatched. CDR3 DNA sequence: TGTGCCAGCAGTTTAGGGGGACAGGGGGCCTACGAGCAGTACTTC. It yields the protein CASSLGGQGAYEQYF.

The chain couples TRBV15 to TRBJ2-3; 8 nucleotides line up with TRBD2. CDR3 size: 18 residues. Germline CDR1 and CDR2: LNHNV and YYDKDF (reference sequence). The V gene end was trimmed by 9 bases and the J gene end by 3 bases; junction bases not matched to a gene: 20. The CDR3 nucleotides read TGTGCCACAACCAGCATCCCGGGGGGGGTAGCGGTTACAGATACGCAGTATTTT. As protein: CATTSIPGGVAVTDTQYF.

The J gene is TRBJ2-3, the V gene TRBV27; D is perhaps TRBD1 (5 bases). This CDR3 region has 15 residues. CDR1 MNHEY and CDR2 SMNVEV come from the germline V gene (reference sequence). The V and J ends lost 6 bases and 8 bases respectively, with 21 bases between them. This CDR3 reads CASRSMAQGHLTQYF. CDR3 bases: TGTGCCAGCAGATCTATGGCGCAGGGCCACCTTACGCAGTATTTT.

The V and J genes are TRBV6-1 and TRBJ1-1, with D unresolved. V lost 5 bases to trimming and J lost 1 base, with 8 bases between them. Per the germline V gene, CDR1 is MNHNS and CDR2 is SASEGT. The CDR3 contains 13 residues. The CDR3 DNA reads TGTGCCAGCAGTTGGGAGCAGAACACTGAAGCTTTCTTT. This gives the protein CASSWEQNTEAFF.

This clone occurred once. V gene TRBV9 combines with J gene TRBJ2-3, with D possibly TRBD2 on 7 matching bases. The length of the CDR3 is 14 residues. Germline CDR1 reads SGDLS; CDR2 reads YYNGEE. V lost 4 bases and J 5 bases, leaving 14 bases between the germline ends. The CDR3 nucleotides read TGTGCCAGCAGCTCCGGGGGGCCGGGAGATACGCAGTATTTT. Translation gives CASSSGGPGDTQYF.

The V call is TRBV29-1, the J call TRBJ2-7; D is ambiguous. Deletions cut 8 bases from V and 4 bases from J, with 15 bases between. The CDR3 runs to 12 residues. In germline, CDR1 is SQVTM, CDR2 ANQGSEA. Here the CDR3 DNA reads TGCAGCTATACCCGCGGAGAATACGAGCAGTACTTC. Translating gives CSYTRGEYEQYF.

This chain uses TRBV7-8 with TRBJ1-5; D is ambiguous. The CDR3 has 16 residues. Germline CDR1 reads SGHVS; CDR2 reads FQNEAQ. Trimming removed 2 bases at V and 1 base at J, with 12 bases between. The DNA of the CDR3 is TGTGCCAGCAGCTTAACTGCGGGATGGAGCAATCAGCCCCAGCATTTT. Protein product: CASSLTAGWSNQPQHF.

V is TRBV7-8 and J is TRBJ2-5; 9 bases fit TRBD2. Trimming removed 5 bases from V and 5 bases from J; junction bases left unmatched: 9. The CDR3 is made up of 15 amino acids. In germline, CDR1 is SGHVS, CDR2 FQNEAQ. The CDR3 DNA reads TGTGCCAGCAGCCAGACTAGCGGTGGACGGGAGACCCAGTACTTC. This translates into CASSQTSGGRETQYF.

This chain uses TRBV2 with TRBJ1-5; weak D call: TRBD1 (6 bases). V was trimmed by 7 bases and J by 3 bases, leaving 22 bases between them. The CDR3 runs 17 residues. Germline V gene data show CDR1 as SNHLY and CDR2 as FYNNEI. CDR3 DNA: TGTGCCAGCACCCTAAACCACAGGGCCACCCTCAATCAGCCCCAGCATTTT. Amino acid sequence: CASTLNHRATLNQPQHF.

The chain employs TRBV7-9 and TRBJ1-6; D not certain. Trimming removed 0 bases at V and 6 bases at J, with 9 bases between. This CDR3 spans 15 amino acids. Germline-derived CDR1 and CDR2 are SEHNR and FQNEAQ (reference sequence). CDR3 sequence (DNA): TGTGCCAGCAGCTTAGCAGGCGGATTTAATTCACCCCTCCACTTT. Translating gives CASSLAGGFNSPLHF.

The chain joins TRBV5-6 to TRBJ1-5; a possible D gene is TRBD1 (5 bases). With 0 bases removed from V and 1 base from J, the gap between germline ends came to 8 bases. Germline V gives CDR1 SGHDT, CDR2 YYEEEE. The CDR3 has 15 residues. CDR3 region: CASSLAGRSNQPQHF. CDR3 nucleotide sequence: TGTGCCAGCAGCTTGGCAGGGAGGAGCAATCAGCCCCAGCATTTT.

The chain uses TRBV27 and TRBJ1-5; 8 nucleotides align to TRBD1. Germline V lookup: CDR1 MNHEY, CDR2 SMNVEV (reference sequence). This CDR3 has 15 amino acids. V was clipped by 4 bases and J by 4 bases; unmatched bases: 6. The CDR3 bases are TGTGCCAGCAGTTCCTCCGGGACAGGAAATCAGCCCCAGCATTTT. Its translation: CASSSSGTGNQPQHF.

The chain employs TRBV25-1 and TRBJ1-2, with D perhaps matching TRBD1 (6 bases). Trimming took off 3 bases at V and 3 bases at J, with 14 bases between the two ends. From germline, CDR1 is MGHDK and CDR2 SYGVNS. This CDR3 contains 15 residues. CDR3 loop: CASSDPRGFHYGYTF. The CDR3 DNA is TGTGCCAGCAGTGATCCCAGGGGATTCCACTATGGCTACACCTTC.

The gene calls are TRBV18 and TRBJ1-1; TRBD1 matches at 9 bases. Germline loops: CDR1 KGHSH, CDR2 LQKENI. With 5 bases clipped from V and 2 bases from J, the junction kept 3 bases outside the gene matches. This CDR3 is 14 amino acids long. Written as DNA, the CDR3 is TGTGCCAGCTCATGGGACAGGGATAACACTGAAGCTTTCTTT. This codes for CASSWDRDNTEAFF. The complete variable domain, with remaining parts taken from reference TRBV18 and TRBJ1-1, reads NAGVMQNPRHLVRRRGQEARLRCSPMKGHSHVYWYRQLPEEGLKFMVYLQKENIIDESGMPKERFSAEFPKEGPSILRIQQVVRGDSAAYFCASSWDRDNTEAFFGQGTRLTVV.

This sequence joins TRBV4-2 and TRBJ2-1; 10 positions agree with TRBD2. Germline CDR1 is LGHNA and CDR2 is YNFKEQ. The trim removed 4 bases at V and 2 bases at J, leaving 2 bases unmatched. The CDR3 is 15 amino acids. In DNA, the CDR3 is TGTGCCAGCAGCCCAAGCGGGGGGGCCTACAATGAGCAGTTCTTC. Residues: CASSPSGGAYNEQFF.

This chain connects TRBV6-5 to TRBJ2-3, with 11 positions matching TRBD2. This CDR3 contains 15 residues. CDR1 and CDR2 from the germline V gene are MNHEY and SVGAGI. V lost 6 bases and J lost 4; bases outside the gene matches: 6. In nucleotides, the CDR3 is TGTGCCAGCAGACATAGCGGGGGGGCCGCAGATACGCAGTATTTT. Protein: CASRHSGGAADTQYF.

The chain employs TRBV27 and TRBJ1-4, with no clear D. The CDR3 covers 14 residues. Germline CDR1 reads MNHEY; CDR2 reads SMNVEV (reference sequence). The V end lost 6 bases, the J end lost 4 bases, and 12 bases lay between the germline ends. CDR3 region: CASSRLQRNEKLFF. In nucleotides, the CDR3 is TGTGCCAGCAGCCGATTACAGCGTAATGAAAAACTGTTTTTT.